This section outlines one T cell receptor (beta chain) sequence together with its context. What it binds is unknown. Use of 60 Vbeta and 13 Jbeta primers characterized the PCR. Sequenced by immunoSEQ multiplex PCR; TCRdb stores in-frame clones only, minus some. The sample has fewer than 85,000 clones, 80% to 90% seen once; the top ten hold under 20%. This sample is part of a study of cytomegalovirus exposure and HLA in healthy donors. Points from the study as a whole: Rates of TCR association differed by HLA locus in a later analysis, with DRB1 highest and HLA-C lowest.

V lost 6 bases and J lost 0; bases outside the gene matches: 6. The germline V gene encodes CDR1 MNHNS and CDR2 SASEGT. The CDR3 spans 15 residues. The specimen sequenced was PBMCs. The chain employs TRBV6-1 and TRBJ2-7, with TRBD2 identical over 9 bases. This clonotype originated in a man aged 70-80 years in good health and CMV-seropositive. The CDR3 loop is CASRSGTSNSYEQYF. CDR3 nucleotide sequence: TGTGCCAGCAGATCGGGGACTAGCAACTCCTACGAGCAGTACTTC.